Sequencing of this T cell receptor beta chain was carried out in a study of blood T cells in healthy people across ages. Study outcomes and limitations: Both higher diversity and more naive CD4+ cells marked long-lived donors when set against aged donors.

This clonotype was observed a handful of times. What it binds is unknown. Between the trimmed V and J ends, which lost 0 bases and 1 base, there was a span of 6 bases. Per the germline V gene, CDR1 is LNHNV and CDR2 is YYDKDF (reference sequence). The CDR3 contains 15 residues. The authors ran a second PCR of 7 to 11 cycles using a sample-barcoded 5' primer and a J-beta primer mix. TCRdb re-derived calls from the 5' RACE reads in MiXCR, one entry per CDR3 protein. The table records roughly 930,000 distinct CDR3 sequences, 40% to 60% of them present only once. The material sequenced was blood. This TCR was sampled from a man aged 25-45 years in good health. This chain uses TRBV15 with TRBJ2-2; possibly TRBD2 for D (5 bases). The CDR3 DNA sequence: TGTGCCACCAGCAGAGATCGGGGGAACACCGGGGAGCTGTTTTTT. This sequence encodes CATSRDRGNTGELFF.